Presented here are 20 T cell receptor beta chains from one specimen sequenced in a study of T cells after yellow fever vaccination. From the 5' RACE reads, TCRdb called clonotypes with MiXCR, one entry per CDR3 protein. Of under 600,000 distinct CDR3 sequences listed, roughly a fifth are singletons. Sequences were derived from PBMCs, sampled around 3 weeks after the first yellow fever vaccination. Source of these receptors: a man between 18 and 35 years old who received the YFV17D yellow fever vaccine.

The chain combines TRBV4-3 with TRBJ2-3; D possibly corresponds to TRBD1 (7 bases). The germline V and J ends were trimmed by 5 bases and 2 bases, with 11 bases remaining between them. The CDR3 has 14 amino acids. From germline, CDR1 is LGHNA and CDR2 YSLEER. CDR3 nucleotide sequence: TGCGCCAGCAGCGGAGGGGGCGTCACAGATACGCAGTATTTT. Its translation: CASSGGGVTDTQYF.

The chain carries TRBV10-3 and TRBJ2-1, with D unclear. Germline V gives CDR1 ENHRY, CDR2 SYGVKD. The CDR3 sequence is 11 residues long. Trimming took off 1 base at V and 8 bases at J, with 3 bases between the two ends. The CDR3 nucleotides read TGTGCCATCAGTGAGTTGGATGAGCAGTTCTTC. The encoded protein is CAISELDEQFF.

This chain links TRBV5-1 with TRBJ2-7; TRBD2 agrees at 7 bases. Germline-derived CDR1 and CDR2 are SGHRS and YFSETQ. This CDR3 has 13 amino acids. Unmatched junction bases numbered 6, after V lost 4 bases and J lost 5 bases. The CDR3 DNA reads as TGCGCCAGCAGCCCCCGGGGGGTCCACGAGCAGTACTTC. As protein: CASSPRGVHEQYF.

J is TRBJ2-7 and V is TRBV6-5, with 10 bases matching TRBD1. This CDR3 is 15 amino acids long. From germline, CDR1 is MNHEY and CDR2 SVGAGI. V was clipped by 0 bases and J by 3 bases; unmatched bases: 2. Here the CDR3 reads CASSYSGTGVYEQYF. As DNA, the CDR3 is TGTGCCAGCAGTTACTCGGGGACAGGGGTCTACGAGCAGTACTTC.

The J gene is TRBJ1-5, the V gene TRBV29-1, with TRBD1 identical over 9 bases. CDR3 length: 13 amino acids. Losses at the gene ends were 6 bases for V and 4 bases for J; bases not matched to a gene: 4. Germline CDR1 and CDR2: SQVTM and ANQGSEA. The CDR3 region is CSVGTGNNQPQHF. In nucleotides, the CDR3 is TGCAGCGTGGGGACAGGGAATAATCAGCCCCAGCATTTT.

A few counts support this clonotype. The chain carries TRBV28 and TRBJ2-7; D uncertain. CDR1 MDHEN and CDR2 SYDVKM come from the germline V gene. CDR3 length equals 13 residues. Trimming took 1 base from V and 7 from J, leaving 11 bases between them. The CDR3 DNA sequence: TGTGCCAGCAGTTTATTTCTATCAGGAGAGCAGTACGTC. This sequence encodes CASSLFLSGEQYV.

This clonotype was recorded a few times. CDR3 residues: CSASIGRGDYNEQFF. The CDR3 bases are TGCAGTGCTAGTATCGGGCGGGGGGATTACAATGAGCAGTTCTTC. The chain couples TRBV20-1 to TRBJ2-1; 8 positions match TRBD2. V dropped 3 bases and J dropped 4; count of bases not matched to a gene: 8. Germline V gene lookup returns CDR1 DFQATT and CDR2 SNEGSKA (reference sequence). The CDR3 totals 15 residues.

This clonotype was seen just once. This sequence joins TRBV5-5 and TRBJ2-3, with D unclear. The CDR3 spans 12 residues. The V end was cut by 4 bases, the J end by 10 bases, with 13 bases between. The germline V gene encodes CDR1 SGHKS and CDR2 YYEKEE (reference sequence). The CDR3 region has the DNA TGTGCCAGCAGCGTGAGACCTGGAGCGCAGTATTTT. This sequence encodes CASSVRPGAQYF. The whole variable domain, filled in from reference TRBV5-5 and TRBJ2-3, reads DAGVTQSPTHLIKTRGQQVTLRCSPISGHKSVSWYQQVLGQGPQFIFQYYEKEERGRGNFPDRFSARQFPNYSSELNVNALLLGDSALYLCASSVRPGAQYFGPGTRLTVL.

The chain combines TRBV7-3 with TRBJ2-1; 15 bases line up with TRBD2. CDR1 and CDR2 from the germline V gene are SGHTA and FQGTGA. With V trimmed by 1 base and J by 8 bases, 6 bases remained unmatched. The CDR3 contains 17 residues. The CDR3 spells CASSLRTSGGELDEQFF. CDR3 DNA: TGTGCCAGCAGCTTAAGGACTAGCGGGGGGGAGTTGGATGAGCAGTTCTTC.

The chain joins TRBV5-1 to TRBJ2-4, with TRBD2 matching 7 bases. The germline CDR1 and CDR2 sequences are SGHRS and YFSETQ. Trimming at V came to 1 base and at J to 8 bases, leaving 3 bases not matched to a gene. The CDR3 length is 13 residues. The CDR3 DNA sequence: TGCGCCAGCAGCTTGAGCGGGGCGGACATTCAGTACTTC. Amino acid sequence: CASSLSGADIQYF.

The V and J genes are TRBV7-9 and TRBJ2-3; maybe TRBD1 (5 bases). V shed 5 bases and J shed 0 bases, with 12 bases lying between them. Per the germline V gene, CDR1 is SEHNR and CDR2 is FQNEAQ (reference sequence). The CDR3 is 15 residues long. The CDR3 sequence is CASSNLRASTDTQYF. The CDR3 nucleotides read TGTGCCAGCAGCAACCTCAGGGCCAGCACAGATACGCAGTATTTT.

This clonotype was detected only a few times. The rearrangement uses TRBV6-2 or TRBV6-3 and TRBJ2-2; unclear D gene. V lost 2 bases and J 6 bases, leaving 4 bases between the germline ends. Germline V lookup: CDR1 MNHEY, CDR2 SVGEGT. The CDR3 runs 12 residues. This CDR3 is CASSYPPGELFF. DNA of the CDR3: TGTGCCAGCAGTTACCCCCCCGGGGAGCTGTTTTTT.

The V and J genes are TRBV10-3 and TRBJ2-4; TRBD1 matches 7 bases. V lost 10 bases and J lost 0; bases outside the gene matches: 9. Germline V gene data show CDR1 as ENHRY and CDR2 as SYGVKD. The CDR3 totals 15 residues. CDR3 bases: TGTGCCACACGGACAGGTTTGGGAGCCAAAAACATTCAGTACTTC. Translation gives CATRTGLGAKNIQYF.

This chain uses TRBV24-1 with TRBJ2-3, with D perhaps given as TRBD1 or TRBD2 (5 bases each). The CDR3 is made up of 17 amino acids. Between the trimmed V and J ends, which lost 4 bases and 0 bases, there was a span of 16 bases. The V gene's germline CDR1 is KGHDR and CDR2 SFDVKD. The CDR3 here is CATSDPGRRGSTDTQYF. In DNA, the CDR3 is TGTGCCACCAGTGACCCGGGGCGCCGGGGCAGCACAGATACGCAGTATTTT.

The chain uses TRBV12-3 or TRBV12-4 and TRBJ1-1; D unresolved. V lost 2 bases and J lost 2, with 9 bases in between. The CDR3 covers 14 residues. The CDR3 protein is CASSLQELNTEAFF. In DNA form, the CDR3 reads TGTGCCAGCAGTTTACAGGAATTAAACACTGAAGCTTTCTTT.

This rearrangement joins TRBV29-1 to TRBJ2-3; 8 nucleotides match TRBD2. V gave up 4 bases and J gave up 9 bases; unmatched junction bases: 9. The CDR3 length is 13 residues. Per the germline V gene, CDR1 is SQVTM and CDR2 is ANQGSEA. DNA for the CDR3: TGCAGCGTTGTTGGTAGCGGGGAGGAAACGCAGTATTTT. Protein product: CSVVGSGEETQYF.

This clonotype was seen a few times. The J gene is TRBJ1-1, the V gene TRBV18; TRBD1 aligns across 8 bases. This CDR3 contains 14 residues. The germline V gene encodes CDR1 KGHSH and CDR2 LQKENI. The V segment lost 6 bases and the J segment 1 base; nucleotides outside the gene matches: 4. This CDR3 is CASSSGGWNTEAFF. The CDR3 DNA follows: TGTGCCAGCTCTTCAGGGGGCTGGAACACTGAAGCTTTCTTT. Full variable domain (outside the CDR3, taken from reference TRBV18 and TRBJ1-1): NAGVMQNPRHLVRRRGQEARLRCSPMKGHSHVYWYRQLPEEGLKFMVYLQKENIIDESGMPKERFSAEFPKEGPSILRIQQVVRGDSAAYFCASSSGGWNTEAFFGQGTRLTVV.

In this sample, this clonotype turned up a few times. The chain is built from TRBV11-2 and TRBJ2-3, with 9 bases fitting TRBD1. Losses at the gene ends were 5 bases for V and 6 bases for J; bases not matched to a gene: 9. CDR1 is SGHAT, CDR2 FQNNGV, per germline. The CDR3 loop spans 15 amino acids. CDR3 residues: CASSPGQGPSDTQYF. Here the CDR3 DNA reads TGTGCCAGCAGCCCGGGACAGGGCCCCTCCGATACGCAGTATTTT.

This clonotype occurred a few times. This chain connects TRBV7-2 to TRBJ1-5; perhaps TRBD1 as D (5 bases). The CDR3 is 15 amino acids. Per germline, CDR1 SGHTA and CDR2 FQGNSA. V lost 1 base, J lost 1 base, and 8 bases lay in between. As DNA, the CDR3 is TGTGCCAGCAGCTTAGTCAAGGGGAGCAATCAGCCCCAGCATTTT. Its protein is CASSLVKGSNQPQHF.

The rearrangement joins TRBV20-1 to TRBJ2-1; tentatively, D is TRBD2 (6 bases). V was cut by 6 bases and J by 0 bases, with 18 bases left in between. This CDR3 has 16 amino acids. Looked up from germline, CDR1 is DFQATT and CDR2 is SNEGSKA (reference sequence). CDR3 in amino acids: CSARKAGLTSYNEQFF. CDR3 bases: TGCAGTGCCCGGAAAGCGGGCTTGACCTCCTACAATGAGCAGTTCTTC.